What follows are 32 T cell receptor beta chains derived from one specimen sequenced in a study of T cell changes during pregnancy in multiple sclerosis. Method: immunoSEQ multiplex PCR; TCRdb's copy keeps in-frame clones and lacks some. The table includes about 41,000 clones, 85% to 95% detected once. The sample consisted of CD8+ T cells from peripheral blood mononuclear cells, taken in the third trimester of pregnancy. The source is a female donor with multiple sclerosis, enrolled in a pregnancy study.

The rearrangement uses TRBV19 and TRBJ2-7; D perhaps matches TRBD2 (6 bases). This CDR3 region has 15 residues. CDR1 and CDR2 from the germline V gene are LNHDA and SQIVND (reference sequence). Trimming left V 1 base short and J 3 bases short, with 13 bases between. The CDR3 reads CASSIGGGPLYEQYF. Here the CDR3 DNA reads TGTGCCAGTAGTATAGGCGGAGGGCCCCTCTACGAGCAGTACTTC.

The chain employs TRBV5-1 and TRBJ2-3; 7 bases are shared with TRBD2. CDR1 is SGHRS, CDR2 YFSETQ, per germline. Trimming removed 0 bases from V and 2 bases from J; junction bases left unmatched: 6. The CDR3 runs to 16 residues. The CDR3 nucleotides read TGCGCCAGCAGCTTGGCTACGGGGGGATCCACAGATACGCAGTATTTT. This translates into CASSLATGGSTDTQYF.

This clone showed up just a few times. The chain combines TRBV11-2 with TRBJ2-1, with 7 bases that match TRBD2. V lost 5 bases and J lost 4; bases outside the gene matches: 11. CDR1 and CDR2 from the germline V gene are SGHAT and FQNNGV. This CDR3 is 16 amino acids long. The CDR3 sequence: CASSLDFLRGYNEQFF. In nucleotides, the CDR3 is TGTGCCAGCAGCCTCGATTTTTTGCGGGGGTACAATGAGCAGTTCTTC.

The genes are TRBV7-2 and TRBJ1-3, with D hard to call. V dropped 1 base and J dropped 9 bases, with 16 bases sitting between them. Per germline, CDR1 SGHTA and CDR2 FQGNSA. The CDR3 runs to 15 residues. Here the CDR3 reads CASSLGTIGGLTIYF. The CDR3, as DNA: TGTGCCAGCAGCTTAGGCACCATCGGTGGTCTCACCATATATTTT. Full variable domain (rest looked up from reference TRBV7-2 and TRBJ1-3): GAGVSQSPSNKVTEKGKDVELRCDPISGHTALYWYRQSLGQGLEFLIYFQGNSAPDKSGLPSDRFSAERTGGSVSTLTIQRTQQEDSAVYLCASSLGTIGGLTIYFGEGSWLTVV.

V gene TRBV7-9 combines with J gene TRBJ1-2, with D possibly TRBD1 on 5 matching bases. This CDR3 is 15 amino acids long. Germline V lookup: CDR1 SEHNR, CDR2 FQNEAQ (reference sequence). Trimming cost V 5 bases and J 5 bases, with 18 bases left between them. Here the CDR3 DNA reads TGTGCCAGCAGCACCCCCGACGGGGGAAGTTATGGCTACACCTTC. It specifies CASSTPDGGSYGYTF.

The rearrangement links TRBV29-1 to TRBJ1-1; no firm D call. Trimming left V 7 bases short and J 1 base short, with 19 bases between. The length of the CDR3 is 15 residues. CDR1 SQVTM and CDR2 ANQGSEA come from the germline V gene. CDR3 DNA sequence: TGCAGCGCACAAGGAGATGAGGAGGGGAACACTGAAGCTTTCTTT. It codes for CSAQGDEEGNTEAFF. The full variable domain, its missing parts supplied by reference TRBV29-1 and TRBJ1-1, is SAVISQKPSRDICQRGTSLTIQCQVDSQVTMMFWYRQQPGQSLTLIATANQGSEATYESGFVIDKFPISRPNLTFSTLTVSNMSPEDSSIYLCSAQGDEEGNTEAFFGQGTRLTVV.

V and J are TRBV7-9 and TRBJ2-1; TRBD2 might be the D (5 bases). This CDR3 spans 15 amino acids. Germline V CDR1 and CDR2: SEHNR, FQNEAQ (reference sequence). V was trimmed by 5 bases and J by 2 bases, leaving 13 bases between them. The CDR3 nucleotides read TGTGCCAGCAGCCGTCGCAGCGGAACCTACAATGAGCAGTTCTTC. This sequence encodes CASSRRSGTYNEQFF.

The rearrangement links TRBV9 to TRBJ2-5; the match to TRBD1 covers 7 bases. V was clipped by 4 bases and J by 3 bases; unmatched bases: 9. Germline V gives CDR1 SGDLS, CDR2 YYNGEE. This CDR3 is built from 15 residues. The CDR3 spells CASSLEEDRKETQYF. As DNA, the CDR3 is TGTGCCAGCAGCTTAGAAGAGGACAGGAAAGAGACCCAGTACTTC.

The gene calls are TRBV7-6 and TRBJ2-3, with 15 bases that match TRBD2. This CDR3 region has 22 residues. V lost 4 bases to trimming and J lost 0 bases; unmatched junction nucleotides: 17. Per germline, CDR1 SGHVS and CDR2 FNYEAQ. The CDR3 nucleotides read TGTGCCAGCAGCTATGGGACTAGCGGGGGGACTCGACTAATAGAGAGCACAGATACGCAGTATTTT. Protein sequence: CASSYGTSGGTRLIESTDTQYF.

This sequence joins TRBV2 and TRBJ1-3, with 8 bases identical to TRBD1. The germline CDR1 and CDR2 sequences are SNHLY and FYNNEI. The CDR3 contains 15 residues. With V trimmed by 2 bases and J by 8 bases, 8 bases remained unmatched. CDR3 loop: CASSEIGQGGDTIYF. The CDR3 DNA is TGTGCCAGCAGTGAAATAGGACAGGGTGGGGACACCATATATTTT.

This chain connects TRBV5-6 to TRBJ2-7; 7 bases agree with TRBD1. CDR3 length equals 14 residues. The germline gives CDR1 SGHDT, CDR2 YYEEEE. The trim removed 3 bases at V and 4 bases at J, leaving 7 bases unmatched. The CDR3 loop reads CASSSSDRLYEQYF. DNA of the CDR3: TGTGCCAGCAGCTCCTCGGACAGGCTGTACGAGCAGTACTTC.

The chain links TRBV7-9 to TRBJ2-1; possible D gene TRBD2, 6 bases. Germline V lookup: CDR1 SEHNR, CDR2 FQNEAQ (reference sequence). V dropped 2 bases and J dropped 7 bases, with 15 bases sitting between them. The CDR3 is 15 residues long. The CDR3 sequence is CASSLLTGDLNEQFF. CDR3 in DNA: TGTGCCAGCAGCTTATTAACGGGAGACCTGAATGAGCAGTTCTTC.

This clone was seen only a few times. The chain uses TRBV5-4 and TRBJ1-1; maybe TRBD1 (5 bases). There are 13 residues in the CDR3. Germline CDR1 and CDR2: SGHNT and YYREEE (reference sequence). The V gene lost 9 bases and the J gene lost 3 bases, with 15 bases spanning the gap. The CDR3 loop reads CATQGPTDTEAFF. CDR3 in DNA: TGTGCCACCCAGGGCCCCACGGACACTGAAGCTTTCTTT.

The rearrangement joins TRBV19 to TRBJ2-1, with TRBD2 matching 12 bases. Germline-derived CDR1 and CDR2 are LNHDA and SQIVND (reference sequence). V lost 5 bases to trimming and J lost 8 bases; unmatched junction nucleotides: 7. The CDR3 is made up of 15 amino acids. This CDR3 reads CASSRTSGDPHEQFF. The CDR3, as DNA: TGTGCCAGTAGTCGGACTAGCGGGGACCCGCATGAGCAGTTCTTC.

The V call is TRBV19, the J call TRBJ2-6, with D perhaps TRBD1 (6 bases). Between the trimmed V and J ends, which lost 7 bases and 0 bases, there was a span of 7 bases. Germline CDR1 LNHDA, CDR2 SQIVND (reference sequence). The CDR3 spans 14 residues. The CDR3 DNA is TGTGCCAGTAAGGACAGCTCTGGGGCCAACGTCCTGACTTTC. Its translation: CASKDSSGANVLTF.

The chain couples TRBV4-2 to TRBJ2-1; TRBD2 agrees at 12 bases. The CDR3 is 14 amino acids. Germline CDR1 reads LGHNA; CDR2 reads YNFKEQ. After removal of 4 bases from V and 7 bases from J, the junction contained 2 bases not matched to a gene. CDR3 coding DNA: TGTGCCAGCAGCCCGACTAGCGGGAGAAATGAGCAGTTCTTC. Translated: CASSPTSGRNEQFF.

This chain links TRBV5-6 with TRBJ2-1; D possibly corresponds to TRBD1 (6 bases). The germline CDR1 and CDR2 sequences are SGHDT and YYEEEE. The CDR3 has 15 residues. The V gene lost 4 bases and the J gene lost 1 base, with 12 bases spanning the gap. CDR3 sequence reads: CASSPGVGSYNEQFF. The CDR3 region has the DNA TGTGCCAGCAGCCCAGGGGTGGGGTCCTACAATGAGCAGTTCTTC.

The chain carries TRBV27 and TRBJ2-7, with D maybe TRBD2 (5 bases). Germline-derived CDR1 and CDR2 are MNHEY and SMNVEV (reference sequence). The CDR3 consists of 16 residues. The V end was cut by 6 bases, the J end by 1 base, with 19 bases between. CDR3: CASRPSGGLYSYEQYF. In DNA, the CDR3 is TGTGCCAGCAGACCGAGCGGCGGACTTTATTCCTACGAGCAGTACTTC.

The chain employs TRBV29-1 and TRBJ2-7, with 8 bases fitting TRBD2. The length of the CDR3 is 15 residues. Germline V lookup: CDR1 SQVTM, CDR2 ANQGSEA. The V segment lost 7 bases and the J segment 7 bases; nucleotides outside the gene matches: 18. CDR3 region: CSALGGGQGPLEQYF. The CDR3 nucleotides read TGCAGCGCCCTCGGGGGGGGACAAGGGCCGCTAGAGCAGTACTTC.

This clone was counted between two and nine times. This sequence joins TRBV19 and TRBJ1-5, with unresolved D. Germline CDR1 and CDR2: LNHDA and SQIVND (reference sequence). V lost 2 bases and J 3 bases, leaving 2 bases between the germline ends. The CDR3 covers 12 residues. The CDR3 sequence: CASSIYNQPQHF. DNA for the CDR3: TGTGCCAGTAGTATATACAATCAGCCCCAGCATTTT.

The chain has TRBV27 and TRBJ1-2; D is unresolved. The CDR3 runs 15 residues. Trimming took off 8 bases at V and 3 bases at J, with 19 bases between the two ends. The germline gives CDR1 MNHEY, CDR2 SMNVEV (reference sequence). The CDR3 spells CASGHQWSPDYGYTF. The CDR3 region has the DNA TGTGCCAGCGGCCACCAGTGGAGCCCGGACTATGGCTACACCTTC.

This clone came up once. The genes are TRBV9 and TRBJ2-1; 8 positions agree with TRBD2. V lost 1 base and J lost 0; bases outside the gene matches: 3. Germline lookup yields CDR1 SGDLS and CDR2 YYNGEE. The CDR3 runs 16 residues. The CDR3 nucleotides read TGTGCCAGCAGCGTACACGGGGGGGCCTCCTACAATGAGCAGTTCTTC. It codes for CASSVHGGASYNEQFF.

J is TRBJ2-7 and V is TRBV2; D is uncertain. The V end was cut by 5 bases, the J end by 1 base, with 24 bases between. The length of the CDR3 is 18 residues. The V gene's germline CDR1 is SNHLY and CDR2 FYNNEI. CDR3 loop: CASSILGTELANSYEQYF. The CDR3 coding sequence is TGTGCCAGCAGTATCCTGGGTACAGAACTCGCCAATTCCTACGAGCAGTACTTC.

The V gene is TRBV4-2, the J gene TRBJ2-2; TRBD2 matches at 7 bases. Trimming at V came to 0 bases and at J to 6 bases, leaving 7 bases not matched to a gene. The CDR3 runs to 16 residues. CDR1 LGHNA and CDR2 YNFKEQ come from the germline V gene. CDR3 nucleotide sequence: TGTGCCAGCAGCCAAGATGGGGGGGAGGGGTCCGGGGAGCTGTTTTTT. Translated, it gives CASSQDGGEGSGELFF.

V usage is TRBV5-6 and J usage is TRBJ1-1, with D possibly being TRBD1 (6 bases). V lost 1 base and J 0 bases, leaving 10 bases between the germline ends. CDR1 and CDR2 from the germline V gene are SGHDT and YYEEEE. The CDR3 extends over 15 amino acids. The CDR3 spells CASSLSGQMNTEAFF. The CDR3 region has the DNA TGTGCCAGCAGCTTGAGTGGACAGATGAACACTGAAGCTTTCTTT.

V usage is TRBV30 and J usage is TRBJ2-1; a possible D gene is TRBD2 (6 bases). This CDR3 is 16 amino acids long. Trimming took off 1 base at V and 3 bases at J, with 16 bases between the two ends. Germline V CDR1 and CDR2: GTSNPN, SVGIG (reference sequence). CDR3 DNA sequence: TGTGCCTGGAGTGGATGGGGAGCGGGCGACTACAATGAGCAGTTCTTC. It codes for CAWSGWGAGDYNEQFF.

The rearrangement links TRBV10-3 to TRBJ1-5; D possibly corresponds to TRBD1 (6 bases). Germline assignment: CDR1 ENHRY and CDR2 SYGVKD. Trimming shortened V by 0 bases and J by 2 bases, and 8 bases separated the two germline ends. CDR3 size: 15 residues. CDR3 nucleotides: TGTGCCATCAGTGAGTCGTCAGGGGGCAATCAGCCCCAGCATTTT. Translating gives CAISESSGGNQPQHF.

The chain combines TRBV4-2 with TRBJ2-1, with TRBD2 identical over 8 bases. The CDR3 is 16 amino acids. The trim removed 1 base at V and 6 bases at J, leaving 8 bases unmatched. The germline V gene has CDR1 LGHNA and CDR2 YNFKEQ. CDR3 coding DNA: TGTGCCAGCAGCCAAGTGGCAGCGGGAGAGGGCAATGAGCAGTTCTTC. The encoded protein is CASSQVAAGEGNEQFF.

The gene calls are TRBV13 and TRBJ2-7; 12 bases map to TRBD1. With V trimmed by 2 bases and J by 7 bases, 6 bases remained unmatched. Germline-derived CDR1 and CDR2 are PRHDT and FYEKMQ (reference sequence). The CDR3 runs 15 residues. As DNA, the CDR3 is TGTGCCAGCAGCTTATCGGGACAGGGGGCTAGAGAGCAGTACTTC. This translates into CASSLSGQGAREQYF. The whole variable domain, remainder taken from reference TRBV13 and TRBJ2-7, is AAGVIQSPRHLIKEKRETATLKCYPIPRHDTVYWYQQGPGQDPQFLISFYEKMQSDKGSIPDRFSAQQFSDYHSELNMSSLELGDSALYFCASSLSGQGAREQYFGPGTRLTVT.

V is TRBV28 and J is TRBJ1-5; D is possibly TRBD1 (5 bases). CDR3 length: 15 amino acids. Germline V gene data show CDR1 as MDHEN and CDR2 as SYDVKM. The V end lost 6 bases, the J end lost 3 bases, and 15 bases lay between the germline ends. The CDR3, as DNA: TGTGCCAGCAGCCGCCAGAGGGACTCCAATCAGCCCCAGCATTTT. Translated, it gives CASSRQRDSNQPQHF.

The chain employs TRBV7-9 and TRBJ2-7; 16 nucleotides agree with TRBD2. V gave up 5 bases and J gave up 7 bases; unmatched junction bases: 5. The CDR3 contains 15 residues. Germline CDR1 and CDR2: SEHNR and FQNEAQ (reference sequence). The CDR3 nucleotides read TGTGCCAGCAGCCCATTGGGACTAGCGGGAGGGGAGCAGTACTTC. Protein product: CASSPLGLAGGEQYF.

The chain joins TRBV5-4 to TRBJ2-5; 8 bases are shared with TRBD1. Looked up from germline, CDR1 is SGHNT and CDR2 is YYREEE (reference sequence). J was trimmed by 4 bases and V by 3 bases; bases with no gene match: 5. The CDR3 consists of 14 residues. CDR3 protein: CASSSRRGRETQYF. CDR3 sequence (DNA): TGTGCCAGCAGCTCCCGCAGGGGGCGAGAGACCCAGTACTTC.